This T cell receptor (beta chain) came from a study of T cell responses to AZD1222 COVID-19 vaccine. Study-level information: Combined were second doses at about 4 or about 12 weeks.

General study findings and limits: Spike-wide coverage was observed for vaccine-associated CD4 TCRs, with dominant responses at 160-218 and 743-854.

V was shortened by 0 bases and J by 4 bases, with 13 bases between the two germline ends. Per germline, CDR1 SGDLS and CDR2 YYNGEE. This CDR3 has 15 residues. The method was immunoSEQ multiplex PCR; TCRdb's version includes in-frame clones alone and lacks a portion of them. Among roughly 72,000 clones, roughly 85% were seen once, and the ten largest hold approximately 20%. Comments on this clone: Antigen: not known.

This receptor was identified in an adult in good health. The genes are TRBV9 and TRBJ1-1; a weak D match, TRBD1 (5 bases). The sample was peripheral blood, taken on day 0 of AZD1222 vaccination. The CDR3 loop reads CASSVDGAPGTEAFF. The DNA for the CDR3 is TGTGCCAGCAGCGTAGACGGGGCTCCAGGCACTGAAGCTTTCTTT.